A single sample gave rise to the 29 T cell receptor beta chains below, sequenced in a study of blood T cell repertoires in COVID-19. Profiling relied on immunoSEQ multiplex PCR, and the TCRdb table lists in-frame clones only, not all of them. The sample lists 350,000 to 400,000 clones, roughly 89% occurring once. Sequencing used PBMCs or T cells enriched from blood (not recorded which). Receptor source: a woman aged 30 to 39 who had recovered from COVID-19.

For the CDR3, the DNA is TGTGCCAGCAGCCCGGCTAGCGGGGGCGGAGAGACCCAGTACTTC. It encodes CASSPASGGGETQYF. The chain has TRBV3-1 (or the pseudogene TRBV3-2) and TRBJ2-5, with TRBD2 identical over 10 bases. The CDR3 spans 15 residues. V trimming: 4 bases; J trimming: 4 bases; junction bases outside the gene matches: 6. CDR1 and CDR2 (germline): LGHDT, YNNKEL (reference sequence).

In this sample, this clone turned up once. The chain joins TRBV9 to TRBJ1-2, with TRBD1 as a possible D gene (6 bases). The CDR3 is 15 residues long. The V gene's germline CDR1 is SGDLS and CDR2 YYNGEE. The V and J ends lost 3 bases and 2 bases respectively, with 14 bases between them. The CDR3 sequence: CASSALGQTNYGYTF. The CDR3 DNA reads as TGTGCCAGCAGCGCTTTGGGACAAACCAACTATGGCTACACCTTC.

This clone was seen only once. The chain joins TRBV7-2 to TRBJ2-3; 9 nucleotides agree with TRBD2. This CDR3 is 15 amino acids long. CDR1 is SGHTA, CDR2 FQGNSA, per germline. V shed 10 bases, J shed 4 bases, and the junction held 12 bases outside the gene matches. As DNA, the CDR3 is TGTGCCACCCTGAAAGGGACTAGCCGTTCAGATACGCAGTATTTT. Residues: CATLKGTSRSDTQYF.

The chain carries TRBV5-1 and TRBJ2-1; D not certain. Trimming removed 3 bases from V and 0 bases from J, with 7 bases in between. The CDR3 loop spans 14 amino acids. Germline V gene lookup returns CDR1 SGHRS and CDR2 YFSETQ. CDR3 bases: TGCGCCAGCAGCTACACCAGCTCCTACAATGAGCAGTTCTTC. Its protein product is CASSYTSSYNEQFF.

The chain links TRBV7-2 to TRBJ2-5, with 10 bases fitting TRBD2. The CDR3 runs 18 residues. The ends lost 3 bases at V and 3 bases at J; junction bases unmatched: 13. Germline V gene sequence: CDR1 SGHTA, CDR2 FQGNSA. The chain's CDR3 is CASSFGLVLAGAEETQYF. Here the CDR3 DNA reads TGTGCCAGCAGCTTTGGGTTGGTTCTAGCGGGGGCCGAAGAGACCCAGTACTTC.

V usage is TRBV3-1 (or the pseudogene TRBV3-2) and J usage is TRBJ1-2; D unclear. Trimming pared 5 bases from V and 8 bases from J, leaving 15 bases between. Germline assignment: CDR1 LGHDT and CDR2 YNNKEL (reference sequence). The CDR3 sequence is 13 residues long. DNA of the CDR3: TGTGCCAGCAGCGCACGACGGGAAGGAGGCTACACCTTC. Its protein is CASSARREGGYTF.

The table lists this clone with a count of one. The CDR3 is CASSLDQVDDSPLHF. As DNA, the CDR3 is TGTGCCAGCAGCTTAGACCAGGTGGATGATTCACCCCTCCACTTT. This chain uses TRBV11-2 with TRBJ1-6, with unresolved D. V lost 0 bases and J lost 8, with 11 bases in between. Per germline, CDR1 SGHAT and CDR2 FQNNGV. The CDR3 has 15 residues.

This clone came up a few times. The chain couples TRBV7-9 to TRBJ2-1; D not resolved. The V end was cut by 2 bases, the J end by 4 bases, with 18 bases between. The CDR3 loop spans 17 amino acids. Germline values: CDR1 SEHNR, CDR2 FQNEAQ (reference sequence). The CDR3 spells CASSLPLVRRPYNEQFF. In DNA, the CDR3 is TGTGCCAGCAGCTTACCGCTGGTCCGGAGACCATACAATGAGCAGTTCTTC.

The CDR3 reads CASSYSQGVGEKLFF. The CDR3 nucleotides are TGTGCCAGCAGTTACTCTCAGGGGGTGGGTGAAAAACTGTTTTTT. This chain connects TRBV6-5 to TRBJ1-4; 7 bases are shared with TRBD1. This CDR3 is built from 15 residues. In germline, CDR1 is MNHEY, CDR2 SVGAGI. V was clipped by 0 bases and J by 7 bases; unmatched bases: 5.

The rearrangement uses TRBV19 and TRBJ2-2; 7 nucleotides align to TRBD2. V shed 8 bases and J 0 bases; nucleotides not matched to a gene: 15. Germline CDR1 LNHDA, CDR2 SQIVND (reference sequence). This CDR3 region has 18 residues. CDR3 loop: CASRLTPGLYSNTGELFF. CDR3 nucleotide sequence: TGTGCCAGTCGTCTCACACCGGGACTATATTCGAACACCGGGGAGCTGTTTTTT.

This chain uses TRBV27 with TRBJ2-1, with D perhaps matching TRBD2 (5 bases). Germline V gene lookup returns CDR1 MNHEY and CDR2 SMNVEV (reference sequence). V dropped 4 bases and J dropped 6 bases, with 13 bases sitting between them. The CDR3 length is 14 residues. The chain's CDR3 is CASSSGGLFNEQFF. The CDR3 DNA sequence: TGTGCCAGCAGTTCTGGCGGACTTTTCAATGAGCAGTTCTTC.

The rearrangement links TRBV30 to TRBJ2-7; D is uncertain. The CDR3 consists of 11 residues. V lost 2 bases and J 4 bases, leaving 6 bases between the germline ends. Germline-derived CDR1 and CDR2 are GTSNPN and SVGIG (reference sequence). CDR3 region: CAWSSKYEQYF. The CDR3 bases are TGTGCCTGGAGTTCCAAATACGAGCAGTACTTC.

The CDR3 sequence is CASSEGLRETQYF. CDR3 coding DNA: TGTGCCAGCTCAGAGGGATTGCGGGAGACCCAGTACTTC. The chain employs TRBV18 and TRBJ2-5; tentatively, D is TRBD2 (5 bases). Looked up from germline, CDR1 is KGHSH and CDR2 is LQKENI. Trimming took off 5 bases at V and 5 bases at J, with 12 bases between the two ends. The CDR3 spans 13 residues.

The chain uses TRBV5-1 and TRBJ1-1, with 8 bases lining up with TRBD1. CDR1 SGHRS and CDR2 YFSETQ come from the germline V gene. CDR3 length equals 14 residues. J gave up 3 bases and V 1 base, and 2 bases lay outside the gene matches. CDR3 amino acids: CASSLQQGDTEAFF. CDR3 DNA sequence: TGCGCCAGCAGCTTGCAACAGGGGGACACTGAAGCTTTCTTT.

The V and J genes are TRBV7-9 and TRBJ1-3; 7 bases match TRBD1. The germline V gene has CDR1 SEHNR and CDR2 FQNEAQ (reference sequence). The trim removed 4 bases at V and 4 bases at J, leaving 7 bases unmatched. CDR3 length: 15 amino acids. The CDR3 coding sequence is TGTGCCAGCAGCTACACAGGGGATGGAGGAAACACCATATATTTT. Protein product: CASSYTGDGGNTIYF. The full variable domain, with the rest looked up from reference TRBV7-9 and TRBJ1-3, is DTGVSQNPRHKITKRGQNVTFRCDPISEHNRLYWYRQTLGQGPEFLTYFQNEAQLEKSRLLSDRFSAERPKGSFSTLEIQRTEQGDSAMYLCASSYTGDGGNTIYFGEGSWLTVV.

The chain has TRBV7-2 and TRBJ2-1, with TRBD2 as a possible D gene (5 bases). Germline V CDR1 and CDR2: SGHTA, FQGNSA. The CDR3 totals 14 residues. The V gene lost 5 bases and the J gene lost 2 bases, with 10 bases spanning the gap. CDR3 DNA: TGTGCCAGCAGCCTCAGCGGAACCTACAATGAGCAGTTCTTC. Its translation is CASSLSGTYNEQFF.

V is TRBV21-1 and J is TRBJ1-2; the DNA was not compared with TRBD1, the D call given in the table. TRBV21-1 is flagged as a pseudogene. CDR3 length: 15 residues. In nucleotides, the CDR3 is TGTGCCAGCAGCAAAGACGGGGACAGCAACTATGGCTACACCTTC. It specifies CASSKDGDSNYGYTF.

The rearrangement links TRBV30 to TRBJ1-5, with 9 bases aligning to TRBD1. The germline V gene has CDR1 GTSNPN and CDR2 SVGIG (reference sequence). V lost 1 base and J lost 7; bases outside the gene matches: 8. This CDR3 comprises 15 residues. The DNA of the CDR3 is TGTGCCTGGAGTGGACCGGGACAGGGAAAACAGCCCCAGCATTTT. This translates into CAWSGPGQGKQPQHF.

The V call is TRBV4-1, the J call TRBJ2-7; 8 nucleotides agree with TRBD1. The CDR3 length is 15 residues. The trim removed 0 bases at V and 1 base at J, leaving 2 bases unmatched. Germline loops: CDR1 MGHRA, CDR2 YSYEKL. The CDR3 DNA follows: TGCGCCAGCAGCCAAGATGGGACAGGATCCTACGAGCAGTACTTC. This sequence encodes CASSQDGTGSYEQYF.

The DNA of the CDR3 is TGTGCCAGCAGCTCCCAAGGGGGATTCGGTCAGCCCCAGCATTTT. Residues: CASSSQGGFGQPQHF. The chain recombines TRBV27 with TRBJ1-5, with a possible D match to TRBD1 (6 bases). Germline V gives CDR1 MNHEY, CDR2 SMNVEV (reference sequence). This CDR3 has 15 residues. V was clipped by 6 bases and J by 6 bases, with 18 bases between them.

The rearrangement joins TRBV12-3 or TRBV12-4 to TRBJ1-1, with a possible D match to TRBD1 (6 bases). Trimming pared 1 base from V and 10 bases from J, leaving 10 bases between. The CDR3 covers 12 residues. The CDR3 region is CASSLGQGRAFF. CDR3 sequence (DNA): TGTGCCAGCAGTTTAGGCCAGGGGAGAGCTTTCTTT.

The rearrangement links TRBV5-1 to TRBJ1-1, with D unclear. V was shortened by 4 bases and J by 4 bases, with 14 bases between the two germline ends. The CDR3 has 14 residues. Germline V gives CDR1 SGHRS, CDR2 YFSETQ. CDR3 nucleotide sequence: TGCGCCAGCAGCCGTGGAGCGCCGGGCACTGAAGCTTTCTTT. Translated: CASSRGAPGTEAFF.

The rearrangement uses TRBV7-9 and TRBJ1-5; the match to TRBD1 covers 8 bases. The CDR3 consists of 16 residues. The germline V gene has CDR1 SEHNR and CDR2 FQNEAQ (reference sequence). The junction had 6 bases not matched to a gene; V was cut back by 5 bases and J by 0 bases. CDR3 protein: CASSQTTGVSNQPQHF. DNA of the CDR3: TGTGCCAGCAGCCAAACGACAGGGGTTAGCAATCAGCCCCAGCATTTT.

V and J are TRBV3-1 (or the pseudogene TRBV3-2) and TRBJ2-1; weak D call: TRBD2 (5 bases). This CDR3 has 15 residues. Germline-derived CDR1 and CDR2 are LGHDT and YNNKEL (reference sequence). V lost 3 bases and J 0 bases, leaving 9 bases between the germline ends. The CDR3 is CASSQRVLSYNEQFF. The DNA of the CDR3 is TGTGCCAGCAGCCAGCGGGTACTCTCCTACAATGAGCAGTTCTTC.

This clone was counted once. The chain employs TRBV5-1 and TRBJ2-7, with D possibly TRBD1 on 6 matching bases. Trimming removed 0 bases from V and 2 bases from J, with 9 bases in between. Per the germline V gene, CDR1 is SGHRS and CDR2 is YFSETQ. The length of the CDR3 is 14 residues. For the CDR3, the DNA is TGCGCCAGCAGCTTGGGGGACATCACCTACGAGCAGTACTTC. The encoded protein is CASSLGDITYEQYF.

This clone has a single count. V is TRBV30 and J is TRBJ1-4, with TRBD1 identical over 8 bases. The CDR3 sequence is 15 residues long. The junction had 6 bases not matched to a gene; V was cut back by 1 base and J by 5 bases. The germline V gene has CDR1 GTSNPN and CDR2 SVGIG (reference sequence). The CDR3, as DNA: TGTGCCTGGAGTGGTTCGGGACAGGTGAATGAAAAACTGTTTTTT. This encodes CAWSGSGQVNEKLFF.

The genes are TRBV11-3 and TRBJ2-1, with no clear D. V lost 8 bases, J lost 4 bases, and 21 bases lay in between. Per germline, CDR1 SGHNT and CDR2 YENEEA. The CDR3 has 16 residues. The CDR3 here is CASSASFGWRYNEQFF. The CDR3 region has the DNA TGTGCCAGCTCTGCATCTTTCGGGTGGCGGTACAATGAGCAGTTCTTC. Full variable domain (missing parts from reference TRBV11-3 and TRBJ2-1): EAGVVQSPRYKIIEKKQPVAFWCNPISGHNTLYWYLQNLGQGPELLIRYENEEAVDDSQLPKDRFSAERLKGVDSTLKIQPAELGDSAVYLCASSASFGWRYNEQFFGPGTRLTVL.

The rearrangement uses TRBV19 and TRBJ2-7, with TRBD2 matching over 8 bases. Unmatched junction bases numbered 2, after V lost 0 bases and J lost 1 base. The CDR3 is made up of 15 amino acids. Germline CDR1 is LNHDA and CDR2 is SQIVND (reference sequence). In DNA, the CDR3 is TGTGCCAGTAGTATAGAGCGGGGGGTATCCTACGAGCAGTACTTC. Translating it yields CASSIERGVSYEQYF.

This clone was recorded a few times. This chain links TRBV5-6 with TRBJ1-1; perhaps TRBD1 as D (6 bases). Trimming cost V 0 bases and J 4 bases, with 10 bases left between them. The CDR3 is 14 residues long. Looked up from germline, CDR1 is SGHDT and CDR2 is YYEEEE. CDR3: CASSLAGTITEAFF. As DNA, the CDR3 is TGTGCCAGCAGCTTGGCCGGGACAATCACTGAAGCTTTCTTT.